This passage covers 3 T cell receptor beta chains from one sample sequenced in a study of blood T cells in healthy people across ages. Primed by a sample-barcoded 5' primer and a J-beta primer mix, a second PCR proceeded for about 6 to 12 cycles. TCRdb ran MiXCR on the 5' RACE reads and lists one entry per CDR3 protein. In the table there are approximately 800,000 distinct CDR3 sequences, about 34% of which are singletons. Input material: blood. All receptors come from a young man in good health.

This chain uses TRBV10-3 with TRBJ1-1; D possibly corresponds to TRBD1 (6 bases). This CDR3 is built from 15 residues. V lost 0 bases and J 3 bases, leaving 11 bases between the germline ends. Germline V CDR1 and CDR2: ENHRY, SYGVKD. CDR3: CAISESRGAYTEAFF. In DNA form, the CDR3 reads TGTGCCATCAGTGAGTCTAGGGGGGCCTACACTGAAGCTTTCTTT.

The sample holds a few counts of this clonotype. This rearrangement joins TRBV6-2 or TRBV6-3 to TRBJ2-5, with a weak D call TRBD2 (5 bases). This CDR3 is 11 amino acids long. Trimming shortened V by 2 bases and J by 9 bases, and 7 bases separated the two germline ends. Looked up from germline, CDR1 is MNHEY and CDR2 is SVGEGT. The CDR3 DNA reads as TGTGCCAGCAGTTACGAGGGTTCCCAGTACTTC. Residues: CASSYEGSQYF.

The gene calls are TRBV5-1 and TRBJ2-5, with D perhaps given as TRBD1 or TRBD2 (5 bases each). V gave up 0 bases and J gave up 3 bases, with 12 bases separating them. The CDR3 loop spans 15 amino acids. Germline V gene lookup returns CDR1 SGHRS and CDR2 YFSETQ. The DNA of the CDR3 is TGCGCCAGCAGCTTGGTGGGACGAAATGAAGAGACCCAGTACTTC. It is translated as CASSLVGRNEETQYF.